This T cell receptor beta chain was sequenced in a study of response to subunit inactivated influenza vaccine. The CDR3 has 17 amino acids. Germline CDR1 reads DFQATT; CDR2 reads SNEGSKA (reference sequence). V was pared by 5 bases and J by 4 bases, with 11 bases of the junction left unmatched. TCRdb processed the RT-PCR reads anew with MiXCR; each CDR3 protein has one entry. The sample includes some 550,000 distinct CDR3 sequences, 20% to 25% of them seen just once. This same sample was also taken into another study, of T cells expressing NK-cell markers. Per that paper: TCR beta cDNA was generated via 5'RACE template switching incorporating UMIs. Eight donors were sequenced, seven testing HCMV-seropositive and one testing seronegative. Sorting of alpha-beta TCR T cells alone was achieved in several experiments with an anti-gamma-delta TCR antibody. Unclear, still, was the HCMV specificity of the expanded NKG2C+ T cell clones.

Specimen: CD4+ T cells sorted from PBMCs, collected 12 days after vaccination. This clonotype was sampled from a man in his fifties or sixties who received an inactivated influenza vaccine. The J gene is TRBJ2-1, the V gene TRBV20-1; 13 bases match TRBD2. The DNA of the CDR3 is TGCAGTGCTCCAACCTCGGGACTAGCGGGGAGTTACAATGAGCAGTTCTTC. Translating gives CSAPTSGLAGSYNEQFF.